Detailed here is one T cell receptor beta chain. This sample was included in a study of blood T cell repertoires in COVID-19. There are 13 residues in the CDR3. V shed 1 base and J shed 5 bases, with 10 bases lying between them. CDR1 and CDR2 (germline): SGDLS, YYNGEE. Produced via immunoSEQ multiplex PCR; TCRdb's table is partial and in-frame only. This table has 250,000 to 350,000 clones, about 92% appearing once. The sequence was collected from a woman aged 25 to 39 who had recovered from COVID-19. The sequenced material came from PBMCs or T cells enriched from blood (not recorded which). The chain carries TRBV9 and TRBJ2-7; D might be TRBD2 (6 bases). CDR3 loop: CASSVLGGHEQYF. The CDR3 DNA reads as TGTGCCAGCAGCGTATTGGGAGGCCACGAGCAGTACTTC.